The T cell receptor (beta chain) under discussion was sequenced for a study of T cells after yellow fever vaccination. TCRdb ran MiXCR on the 5' RACE reads and lists one entry per CDR3 protein. This table holds 500,000 to 650,000 distinct CDR3 sequences, more than 9% found once. This sequence was found in a man aged 30 to 39 who received the YFV17D yellow fever vaccine. Sequences were derived from PBMCs, sampled on the day of the yellow fever booster vaccination.

CDR3 sequence: CASSLGSVRTRTSTDTQYF. The CDR3 nucleotides read TGTGCCAGCAGCTTAGGGAGTGTGCGGACACGTACAAGCACAGATACGCAGTATTTT. V usage is TRBV7-6 and J usage is TRBJ2-3; a weak D match, TRBD1 (5 bases). The CDR3 totals 19 residues. V dropped 1 base and J dropped 0 bases, with 20 bases sitting between them. Germline lookup yields CDR1 SGHVS and CDR2 FNYEAQ.